These 29 T cell receptor beta chains were all obtained from the same sample, sequenced in a study of CD8 T cells in Susac syndrome. Reverse transcription of roughly 0.45 to 1 ug RNA was carried out with random hexamers. MiXCR, applied by TCRdb to the immunoSEQ multiplex PCR reads, yields one record per CDR3 protein. Here the sample spans fewer than 250,000 distinct CDR3 sequences, roughly 90% being singletons. Sequencing was carried out using CD8+ T cells from PBMCs. These receptors were taken from a human donor with multiple sclerosis.

The V and J genes are TRBV7-9 and TRBJ2-5; TRBD1 aligns across 10 bases. Trimming cost V 3 bases and J 2 bases; bases outside gene matches: 3. This CDR3 is 15 amino acids long. Germline V gene data show CDR1 as SEHNR and CDR2 as FQNEAQ (reference sequence). The CDR3 here is CASSLRDRGQETQYF. DNA of the CDR3: TGTGCCAGCAGCTTGAGGGACAGGGGACAAGAGACCCAGTACTTC.

V is TRBV27 and J is TRBJ1-1, with TRBD1 as a possible D gene (5 bases). This CDR3 has 13 residues. The germline CDR1 and CDR2 sequences are MNHEY and SMNVEV (reference sequence). Trimming removed 3 bases at V and 3 bases at J, with 8 bases between. This chain's CDR3 is CASSLTVDTEAFF. In DNA, the CDR3 is TGTGCCAGCAGTTTGACAGTAGACACTGAAGCTTTCTTT.

The chain couples TRBV6-4 to TRBJ1-2; D gene ambiguous. This CDR3 spans 15 amino acids. Between the trimmed V and J ends, which lost 3 bases and 4 bases, there was a span of 15 bases. Germline V gives CDR1 MRHNA, CDR2 SNTAGT. The CDR3 spells CASSELPGRGYGYTF. The CDR3 DNA sequence: TGTGCCAGCAGTGAATTACCTGGGAGAGGCTATGGCTACACCTTC.

The genes are TRBV15 and TRBJ2-3; D is possibly TRBD1 (6 bases). Germline V gene sequence: CDR1 LNHNV, CDR2 YYDKDF (reference sequence). V lost 0 bases and J lost 7, with 11 bases in between. The length of the CDR3 is 14 residues. The CDR3 DNA sequence: TGTGCCACCAGCAGAGATCAGGGGTCAAATACGCAGTATTTT. Translated: CATSRDQGSNTQYF. The complete variable domain, with remaining parts taken from reference TRBV15 and TRBJ2-3, reads DAMVIQNPRYQVTQFGKPVTLSCSQTLNHNVMYWYQQKSSQAPKLLFHYYDKDFNNEADTPDNFQSRRPNTSFCFLDIRSPGLGDTAMYLCATSRDQGSNTQYFGPGTRLTVL.

This sequence joins TRBV28 and TRBJ2-5; 7 nucleotides line up with TRBD1. The CDR3 consists of 18 residues. Germline values: CDR1 MDHEN, CDR2 SYDVKM. The ends lost 5 bases at V and 3 bases at J; junction bases unmatched: 18. The CDR3 reads CASSISLLGQAAKETQYF. The CDR3 nucleotides are TGTGCCAGCAGTATCTCGCTCCTCGGACAGGCCGCGAAAGAGACCCAGTACTTC.

The chain is built from TRBV4-1 and TRBJ2-7; 10 bases align to TRBD2. The J segment lost 4 bases and the V segment lost 0 bases, leaving 6 bases of the junction unmatched. Looked up from germline, CDR1 is MGHRA and CDR2 is YSYEKL. The CDR3 is made up of 16 amino acids. CDR3 bases: TGCGCCAGCAGCCAAGATGTCCCTAGCGGGGGTTACGAGCAGTACTTC. Translation gives CASSQDVPSGGYEQYF.

The gene calls are TRBV6-4 and TRBJ1-5; unclear D gene. V was shortened by 2 bases and J by 9 bases, with 11 bases between the two germline ends. The CDR3 contains 13 residues. CDR1 and CDR2 from the germline V gene are MRHNA and SNTAGT. This chain's CDR3 is CASSDGAGMPQHF. DNA for the CDR3: TGTGCCAGCAGTGACGGAGCCGGGATGCCCCAGCATTTT.

The V gene is TRBV3-1, the J gene TRBJ1-1; 12 bases are a match to TRBD1. The V gene's germline CDR1 is LGHDT and CDR2 YNNKEL (reference sequence). With V trimmed by 4 bases and J by 4 bases, 10 bases remained unmatched. The CDR3 has 17 residues. The CDR3 sequence: CASSLAGTGGWGTEAFF. The CDR3 DNA reads TGTGCCAGCAGCCTTGCCGGGACAGGGGGCTGGGGCACTGAAGCTTTCTTT.

The chain combines TRBV18 with TRBJ1-2, with TRBD1 identical over 9 bases. Trimming took 3 bases from V and 5 from J; bases not matched to a gene: 7. The CDR3 length is 15 residues. Germline values: CDR1 KGHSH, CDR2 LQKENI. The CDR3 DNA sequence: TGTGCCAGCTCACCCCCGGGACAGGGAGTATATGGCTACACCTTC. It codes for CASSPPGQGVYGYTF.

V is TRBV7-9 and J is TRBJ2-7; no firm D call. CDR1 and CDR2 (germline): SEHNR, FQNEAQ (reference sequence). V lost 4 bases to trimming and J lost 2 bases, with 21 bases between them. There are 17 residues in the CDR3. The CDR3 here is CASSSHDLSRSTYEQYF. The CDR3, as DNA: TGTGCCAGCAGCTCCCACGATCTTAGCCGGTCAACCTACGAGCAGTACTTC.

The chain links TRBV12-3 or TRBV12-4 to TRBJ1-1; a weak D match, TRBD1 (6 bases). V lost 5 bases, J lost 1 base, and 20 bases lay in between. The CDR3 totals 17 residues. CDR3 DNA sequence: TGTGCCAGCAGTCCCCACTGGGACACGCGGAGGAACACTGAAGCTTTCTTT. This codes for CASSPHWDTRRNTEAFF.

The rearrangement links TRBV19 to TRBJ1-5; D unresolved. This CDR3 has 14 amino acids. Between the trimmed V and J ends, which lost 0 bases and 7 bases, there was a span of 10 bases. Germline lookup yields CDR1 LNHDA and CDR2 SQIVND (reference sequence). The CDR3 reads CASSIDDIDQPQHF. The CDR3 DNA follows: TGTGCCAGTAGTATAGATGATATAGACCAGCCCCAGCATTTT.

The V call is TRBV12-3 or TRBV12-4, the J call TRBJ2-7; D is ambiguous. There are 12 residues in the CDR3. V was trimmed by 8 bases and J by 6 bases, leaving 14 bases between them. The CDR3 DNA reads as TGTGCCAGCGGGTCTCGGGCAACCGAGCAGTACTTC. Translating it yields CASGSRATEQYF.

The V call is TRBV30, the J call TRBJ2-1; no clear D. Trimming removed 2 bases from V and 2 bases from J, with 10 bases in between. Germline values: CDR1 GTSNPN, CDR2 SVGIG (reference sequence). The CDR3 is 14 residues long. The CDR3 sequence: CAWSSVAAYNEQFF. The CDR3 DNA reads as TGTGCCTGGAGTTCCGTAGCCGCCTACAATGAGCAGTTCTTC.

This clonotype has more than one count but fewer than ten. The chain has TRBV29-1 and TRBJ2-5; D not certain. CDR1 and CDR2 (germline): SQVTM, ANQGSEA. V shed 2 bases and J shed 0 bases, with 16 bases lying between them. The CDR3 consists of 16 residues. This CDR3 is CSVESGKGGYQETQYF. The CDR3 coding sequence is TGCAGCGTTGAAAGTGGGAAAGGCGGTTACCAAGAGACCCAGTACTTC.

This clonotype was detected a few times. The CDR3 DNA is TGTGCCAGCAGTTTAGGGGTGGAGACCCAGTACTTC. Translated: CASSLGVETQYF. The chain combines TRBV12-3 or TRBV12-4 with TRBJ2-5, with D hard to call. V dropped 1 base and J dropped 5 bases, with 5 bases sitting between them. The CDR3 contains 12 residues.

The V gene is TRBV7-9, the J gene TRBJ2-1; 7 bases agree with TRBD2. Germline V gives CDR1 SEHNR, CDR2 FQNEAQ (reference sequence). The V segment lost 5 bases and the J segment 8 bases; nucleotides outside the gene matches: 6. The CDR3 is 13 residues long. In DNA, the CDR3 is TGTGCCAGCAGCGCCCGACTAGCCCATGAGCAGTTCTTC. Residues: CASSARLAHEQFF.

J is TRBJ2-1 and V is TRBV7-3; 8 bases are a match to TRBD2. The trim removed 4 bases at V and 5 bases at J, leaving 7 bases unmatched. The CDR3 loop spans 15 amino acids. CDR1 is SGHTA and CDR2 is FQGTGA in the germline V gene. The CDR3 loop is CASSSTGGDNNEQFF. The CDR3 DNA is TGTGCCAGCAGCTCGACGGGGGGGGACAACAATGAGCAGTTCTTC.

This clonotype appeared a single time. The rearrangement uses TRBV29-1 and TRBJ1-2; D uncertain. V was shortened by 8 bases and J by 8 bases, with 15 bases between the two germline ends. The CDR3 is made up of 11 amino acids. The germline V gene has CDR1 SQVTM and CDR2 ANQGSEA. CDR3 region: CSILDEGGYTF. The CDR3 DNA reads as TGCAGCATCCTGGATGAGGGCGGCTACACCTTC.

This chain connects TRBV20-1 to TRBJ2-1; 11 bases line up with TRBD1. The CDR3 contains 15 residues. CDR1 is DFQATT and CDR2 is SNEGSKA in the germline V gene (reference sequence). The J segment lost 8 bases and the V segment lost 0 bases, leaving 6 bases of the junction unmatched. The chain's CDR3 is CSARDRTGGLDEQFF. The CDR3 region has the DNA TGCAGTGCTAGAGATCGGACAGGGGGCCTCGATGAGCAGTTCTTC.

CDR3 sequence: CASSFRLEETQYF. In nucleotides, the CDR3 is TGTGCCAGCAGCTTTCGACTAGAAGAGACCCAGTACTTC. This sequence joins TRBV13 and TRBJ2-5, with a tentative D call TRBD2 (6 bases). The CDR3 totals 13 residues. V lost 3 bases and J 3 bases, leaving 8 bases between the germline ends. CDR1 and CDR2 from the germline V gene are PRHDT and FYEKMQ (reference sequence).

This chain joins TRBV7-6 and TRBJ2-5, with D tentatively TRBD1 (5 bases). This CDR3 region has 14 residues. CDR1 SGHVS and CDR2 FNYEAQ come from the germline V gene. The V and J ends lost 1 base and 5 bases respectively, with 11 bases between them. The CDR3 DNA is TGTGCCAGCAGCTTAGGCGGACACACGGAGACCCAGTACTTC. The encoded protein is CASSLGGHTETQYF.

This sequence joins TRBV19 and TRBJ2-1, with TRBD2 identical over 10 bases. The germline CDR1 and CDR2 sequences are LNHDA and SQIVND (reference sequence). The ends lost 6 bases at V and 7 bases at J; junction bases unmatched: 6. The CDR3 totals 14 residues. CDR3 in amino acids: CASSRAGGGNEQFF. CDR3 DNA: TGTGCCAGTAGCCGAGCGGGAGGGGGGAATGAGCAGTTCTTC.

The CDR3 here is CASSSLAPERAVNEQFF. The CDR3 coding sequence is TGTGCCAGCAGCTCCCTGGCCCCAGAGAGGGCTGTCAATGAGCAGTTCTTC. V and J are TRBV7-9 and TRBJ2-1; D possibly corresponds to TRBD2 (5 bases). CDR3 length: 17 amino acids. Trimming removed 4 bases at V and 6 bases at J, with 22 bases between. From germline, CDR1 is SEHNR and CDR2 FQNEAQ (reference sequence).

The genes are TRBV13 and TRBJ2-3; D call uncertain. The CDR3 runs to 14 residues. Germline values: CDR1 PRHDT, CDR2 FYEKMQ (reference sequence). V was shortened by 4 bases and J by 5 bases, with 13 bases between the two germline ends. This CDR3 is CASSSGRNVDTQYF. CDR3 coding DNA: TGTGCCAGCAGCTCCGGACGGAATGTAGATACGCAGTATTTT.

V gene TRBV12-2 combines with J gene TRBJ1-2. TRBV12-2 counts as a pseudogene. This CDR3 region has 14 residues. CDR3 protein: CASRLAQYDYGYTF. CDR3 DNA sequence: TGTGCAAGTCGCTTAGCGCAATACGACTATGGCTACACCTTC.

The rearrangement joins TRBV12-3 or TRBV12-4 to TRBJ2-2; D is unclear. The CDR3 totals 12 residues. V was shortened by 5 bases and J by 9 bases, with 10 bases between the two germline ends. CDR3 in DNA: TGTGCCAGCAGTCACAGAGGCCGGGAGCTGTTTTTT. It yields the protein CASSHRGRELFF.

The chain links TRBV24-1 to TRBJ2-3; D not certain. Germline CDR1 KGHDR, CDR2 SFDVKD. This CDR3 is 13 amino acids long. The V end lost 3 bases, the J end lost 0 bases, and 3 bases lay between the germline ends. Here the CDR3 reads CATSDTSTDTQYF. CDR3 nucleotide sequence: TGTGCCACCAGTGATACCAGCACAGATACGCAGTATTTT.

V gene TRBV2 combines with J gene TRBJ2-1, with 16 positions matching TRBD2. With 5 bases clipped from V and 3 bases from J, the junction kept 10 bases outside the gene matches. The germline CDR1 and CDR2 sequences are SNHLY and FYNNEI. The CDR3 length is 19 residues. The DNA for the CDR3 is TGTGCCAGCAGTAGGGGACTAGCGGGAGGGCCTCGGGTCTACAATGAGCAGTTCTTC. It encodes CASSRGLAGGPRVYNEQFF.